A selection of T cell receptor beta chains follows, all from one sample in a study of cytomegalovirus exposure and HLA in healthy donors. This table comes from immunoSEQ multiplex PCR, and its TCRdb copy is limited to in-frame clones, with some not included. This table holds 75,000 to 80,000 clones, over 60% found once. Specimen: PBMCs. These receptors all come from a male donor in good health and CMV-seropositive. Both conserved end residues are part of each CDR3. D genes are given only for firm matches. Clone size is stated in some rows and not others, as once, few, many or a class when expanded.

TRBJ1-1 NA TRBV5-8 few 14 CASSLGQGSSEAFF TGTGCCAGCAGCTTGGGCCAGGGTAGCTCTGAAGCTTTCTTT
TRBJ2-3 NA TRBV29-1 NA 14 CSGKWLVSTDTQYF TGCAGCGGGAAATGGCTAGTCAGCACAGATACGCAGTATTTT
TRBJ2-1 NA TRBV7-2 NA 16 CASSLEHRESYNEQFF TGTGCCAGCAGCTTAGAGCACCGGGAATCCTACAATGAGCAGTTCTTC
TRBJ1-1 NA TRBV18 NA 15 CASSTGWNLNTEAFF TGTGCCAGCTCGACCGGGTGGAACCTGAACACTGAAGCTTTCTTT
TRBJ2-3 TRBD2 TRBV5-8 NA 15 CASSHGGGLAAAQYF TGTGCCAGCAGCCATGGGGGGGGACTAGCCGCCGCGCAGTATTTT
TRBJ2-7 TRBD1 TRBV4-3 NA 13 CASSQVHRGEQYF TGCGCCAGCAGCCAAGTGCACAGGGGCGAGCAGTACTTC
TRBJ1-2 NA TRBV11-2 NA 17 CASSDPGGGKANYGYTF TGTGCCAGCAGCGACCCGGGGGGGGGTAAAGCTAACTATGGCTACACCTTC
TRBJ1-5 NA TRBV5-8 NA 15 CASSLEAYSNQPQHF TGTGCCAGCAGCTTAGAGGCTTATAGCAATCAGCCCCAGCATTTT
TRBJ2-7 NA TRBV6-1 NA 18 CASSGAPLQPILSYEQYF TGTGCCAGCAGTGGCGCCCCCCTCCAACCTATTCTCTCCTACGAGCAGTACTTC
TRBJ2-7 TRBD1 TRBV11-2 NA 14 CASSPRDRLYEQYF TGTGCCAGCAGCCCCCGGGACAGACTCTACGAGCAGTACTTC
TRBJ1-3 NA TRBV11-2 once 14 CASSRLGRGNTIYF TGTGCCAGCAGCCGCCTGGGGCGTGGAAACACCATATATTTT
TRBJ2-1 TRBD2 TRBV27 NA 15 CASSTKREGSNEQFF TGTGCCAGCAGTACAAAGCGGGAGGGCAGCAATGAGCAGTTCTTC
TRBJ1-1 NA TRBV19 medium-sized 14 CASSTPGETYEAFF TGTGCCAGTAGTACCCCCGGAGAAACCTATGAAGCTTTCTTT
TRBJ1-1 TRBD1 TRBV19 NA 13 CATRTGFDTEAFF TGTGCCACCCGGACAGGGTTTGACACTGAAGCTTTCTTT
TRBJ1-1 NA TRBV5-6 NA 14 CASSFRGGNTEAFF TGTGCCAGCAGCTTCCGTGGCGGGAACACTGAAGCTTTCTTT
TRBJ2-3 NA TRBV2 NA 17 CASSVTGEGWGTDTQYF TGTGCCAGCAGTGTAACGGGAGAGGGATGGGGCACAGATACGCAGTATTTT
TRBJ2-2 TRBD2 TRBV5-1 NA 15 CASSWTSGRTGELFF TGCGCCAGCAGCTGGACTAGCGGGAGAACCGGGGAGCTGTTTTTT
TRBJ2-1 NA TRBV7-2 NA 12 CASSFVMNEQFF TGTGCCAGCAGCTTTGTAATGAATGAGCAGTTCTTC
TRBJ2-7 NA TRBV28 NA 16 CASSPRSGSRTYEQYF TGTGCCAGCAGTCCGCGAAGCGGTTCCCGGACCTACGAGCAGTACTTC
TRBJ2-7 NA TRBV18 NA 15 CASSPSRAKSYEQYF TGTGCCAGCTCACCAAGCCGCGCGAAGTCCTACGAGCAGTACTTC
TRBJ2-7 TRBD2 TRBV7-9 once 17 CSSSQSSLAGTTYEQYF TGTTCCAGCAGCCAAAGTTCACTAGCGGGTACTACCTACGAGCAGTACTTC
TRBJ2-7 TRBD2 TRBV30 few 16 CAWSPGTSKSGYEQYF TGTGCCTGGAGCCCCGGGACTAGCAAAAGCGGGTACGAGCAGTACTTC
TRBJ1-5 TRBD1 TRBV6-6 few 14 CASSGRTGEQPQHF TGTGCCAGCAGTGGGCGGACAGGGGAACAGCCCCAGCATTTT
TRBJ1-2 NA TRBV28 NA 12 CASSSNRVGYTF TGTGCCAGCAGTTCCAACAGGGTTGGCTACACCTTC
TRBJ1-2 TRBD1 TRBV11-2 once 14 CASGLRDRDYGYTF TGTGCCAGCGGACTCCGGGACAGGGACTATGGCTACACCTTC
TRBJ2-5 NA TRBV7-3 NA 14 CASSPRTVPETQYF TGTGCCAGCAGCCCTCGGACTGTCCCGGAGACCCAGTACTTC
TRBJ2-7 NA TRBV10-3 NA 15 CAISAGVGSSYEQYF TGTGCCATCAGCGCCGGGGTGGGATCCTCCTACGAGCAGTACTTC
TRBJ1-1 TRBD1 TRBV18 few 14 CASSGRTGGTEAFF TGTGCCAGCTCAGGGCGGACAGGGGGCACTGAAGCTTTCTTT
TRBJ1-1 NA TRBV2 NA 15 CASQRAGGLNTEAFF TGTGCCAGCCAGCGAGCGGGGGGACTGAACACTGAAGCTTTCTTT
TRBJ2-5 NA TRBV6-5 NA 14 CASSYSVGQETQYF TGTGCCAGCAGTTACTCGGTCGGTCAAGAGACCCAGTACTTC
TRBJ2-2 NA TRBV2 NA 12 CASTGEVGELFF TGTGCCAGCACAGGGGAAGTCGGGGAGCTGTTTTTT
TRBJ1-6 TRBD1 TRBV5-1 NA 14 CASSWDRANSPLHF TGCGCCAGCAGCTGGGACAGGGCGAATTCACCCCTCCACTTT
TRBJ2-3 TRBD1 TRBV7-9 few 15 CASSDPGQGTDTQYF TGTGCCAGCAGCGATCCGGGACAGGGCACAGATACGCAGTATTTT
TRBJ2-7 NA TRBV28 NA 14 CASSLVGSAYEQYF TGTGCCAGCAGTTTAGTCGGTAGCGCCTACGAGCAGTACTTC
TRBJ2-7 NA TRBV5-1 NA 14 CASSGGTGIGEQYF TGCGCCAGCAGCGGCGGGACGGGGATAGGCGAGCAGTACTTC
TRBJ1-5 TRBD1 TRBV5-6 few 16 CASSPTPGQVNQPQHF TGTGCCAGCAGCCCCACCCCGGGACAGGTCAATCAGCCCCAGCATTTT
TRBJ1-1 TRBD1 TRBV4-1 NA 14 CASSQTDRATEAFF TGCGCCAGCAGCCAAACCGACAGGGCCACTGAAGCCTTCTTT
TRBJ2-7 NA TRBV5-6 NA 19 CASSFGARGGFGTRGEQYF TGTGCCAGCAGCTTTGGGGCCAGGGGCGGATTCGGAACCCGGGGAGAGCAGTACTTC
TRBJ2-1 NA TRBV28 few 13 CASSRSGYNEQFF TGTGCCAGCAGTCGCTCGGGGTACAATGAGCAGTTCTTC
TRBJ2-2 TRBD1 TRBV9 NA 16 CASCRGQGASTGELFF TGTGCCAGCTGCCGGGGACAGGGGGCGAGCACCGGGGAGCTGTTTTTT
TRBJ2-7 TRBD2 TRBV10-1 NA 14 CASSESLAGVGQYF TGCGCCAGCAGTGAGTCGCTAGCGGGGGTCGGGCAGTACTTC